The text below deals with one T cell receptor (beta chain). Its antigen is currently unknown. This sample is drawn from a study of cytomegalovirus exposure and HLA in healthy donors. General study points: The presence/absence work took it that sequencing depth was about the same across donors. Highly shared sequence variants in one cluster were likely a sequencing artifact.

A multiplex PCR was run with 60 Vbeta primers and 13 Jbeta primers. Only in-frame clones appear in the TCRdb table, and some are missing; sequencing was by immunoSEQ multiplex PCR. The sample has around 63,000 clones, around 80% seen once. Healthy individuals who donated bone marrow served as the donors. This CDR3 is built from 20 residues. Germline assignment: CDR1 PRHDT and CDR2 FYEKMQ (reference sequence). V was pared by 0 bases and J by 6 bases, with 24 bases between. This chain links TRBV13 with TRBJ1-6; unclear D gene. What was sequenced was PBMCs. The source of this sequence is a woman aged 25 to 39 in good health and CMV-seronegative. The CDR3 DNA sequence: TGTGCCAGCAGCTTAGGAAAGAGAGGGAGCCTGGGAAAAACTAATTCACCCCTCCACTTT. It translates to CASSLGKRGSLGKTNSPLHF.